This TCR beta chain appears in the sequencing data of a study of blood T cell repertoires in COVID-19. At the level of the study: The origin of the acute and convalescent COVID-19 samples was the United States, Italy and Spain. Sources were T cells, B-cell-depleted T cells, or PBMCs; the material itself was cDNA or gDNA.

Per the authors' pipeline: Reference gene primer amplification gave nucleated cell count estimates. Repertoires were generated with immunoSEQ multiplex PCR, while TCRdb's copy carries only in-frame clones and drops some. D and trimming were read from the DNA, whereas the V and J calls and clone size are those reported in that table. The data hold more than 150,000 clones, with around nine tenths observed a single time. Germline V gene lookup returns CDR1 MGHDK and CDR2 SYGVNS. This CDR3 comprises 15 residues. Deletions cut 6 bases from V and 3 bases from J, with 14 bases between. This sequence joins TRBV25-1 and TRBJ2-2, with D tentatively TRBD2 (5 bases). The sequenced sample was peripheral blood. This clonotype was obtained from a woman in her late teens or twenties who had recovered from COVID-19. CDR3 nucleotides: TGTGCCAGCAGGGAGGCGACAAGAGACACCGGGGAGCTGTTTTTT. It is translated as CASREATRDTGELFF.